This T cell receptor beta chain is from a study of cytomegalovirus exposure and HLA in healthy donors. Whole-study context: Around 78 million unique TCRs, all from HLA-typed donors, were included in an early release of the data.

Notes on this clone: The target antigen is unknown.

In the PCR, 60 Vbeta and 13 Jbeta primers were used. Libraries were prepared by immunoSEQ multiplex PCR; TCRdb keeps only in-frame clonotypes and omits some of them. The sample lists about 83,000 clones, roughly 75% seen once, with around 4.2% in the top ten. Study-wide points: Reportedly, HLA-A and HLA-B alleles of most subjects were accurately predicted from TCR beta. Per a later analysis, HLA-associated TCR beta chains showed more clonal expansion than other, equally common TCR beta chains. Later analysis demonstrated an association between a missense DCLRE1C variant and TCR beta V- and J-gene trimming.

The CDR3 consists of 16 residues. Unmatched junction bases numbered 11, after V lost 6 bases and J lost 5 bases. CDR1 is MNHNY and CDR2 is SVGAGI in the germline V gene (reference sequence). The TCR originated in a man aged 55-75 years in good health and CMV-seronegative. The V call is TRBV6-6, the J call TRBJ2-2; 8 bases line up with TRBD2. Sample: PBMCs. In DNA, the CDR3 is TGTGCCAGCAGCCCCTGGGCGGGGGGCTATACCGGGGAGCTGTTTTTT. Protein product: CASSPWAGGYTGELFF.